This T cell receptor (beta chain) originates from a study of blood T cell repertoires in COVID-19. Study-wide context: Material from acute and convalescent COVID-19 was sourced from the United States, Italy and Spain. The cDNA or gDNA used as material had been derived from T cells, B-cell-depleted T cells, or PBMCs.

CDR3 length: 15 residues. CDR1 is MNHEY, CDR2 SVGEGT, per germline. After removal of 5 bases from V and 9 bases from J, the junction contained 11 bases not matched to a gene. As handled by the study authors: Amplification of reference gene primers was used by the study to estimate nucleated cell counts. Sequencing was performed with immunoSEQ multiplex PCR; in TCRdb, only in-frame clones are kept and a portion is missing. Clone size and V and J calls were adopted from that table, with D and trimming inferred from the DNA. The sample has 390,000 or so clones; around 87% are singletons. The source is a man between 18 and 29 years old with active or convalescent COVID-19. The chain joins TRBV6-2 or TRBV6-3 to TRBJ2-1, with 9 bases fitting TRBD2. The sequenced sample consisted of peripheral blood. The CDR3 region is CASSRLAVQGGEQFF. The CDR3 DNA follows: TGTGCCAGCAGTAGACTAGCGGTCCAGGGCGGTGAGCAGTTCTTC.